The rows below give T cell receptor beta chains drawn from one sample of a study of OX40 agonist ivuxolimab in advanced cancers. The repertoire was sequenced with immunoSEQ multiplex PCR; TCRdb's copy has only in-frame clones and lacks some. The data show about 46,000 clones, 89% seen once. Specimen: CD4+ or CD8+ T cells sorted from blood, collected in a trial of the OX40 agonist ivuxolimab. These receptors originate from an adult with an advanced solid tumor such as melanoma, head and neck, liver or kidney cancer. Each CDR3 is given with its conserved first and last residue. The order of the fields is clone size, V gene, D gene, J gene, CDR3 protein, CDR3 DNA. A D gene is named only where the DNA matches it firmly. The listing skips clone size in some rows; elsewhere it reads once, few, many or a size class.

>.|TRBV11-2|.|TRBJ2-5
CASSPVGTTQYF
TGTGCCAGCAGCCCCGTAGGGACGACCCAGTACTTC
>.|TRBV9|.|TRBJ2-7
CASSPAGDNDYEQYF
TGTGCCAGCAGCCCAGCCGGGGATAATGACTACGAGCAGTACTTC
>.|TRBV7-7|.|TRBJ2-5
CASSLGGGIEETQYF
TGTGCTAGCAGCTTAGGCGGGGGCATAGAAGAGACCCAGTACTTC
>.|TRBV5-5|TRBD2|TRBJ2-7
CASSLGLAGGLGEQYF
TGTGCCAGCAGCTTGGGACTAGCGGGAGGCCTGGGGGAGCAGTACTTC
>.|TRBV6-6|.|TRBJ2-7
CASTSTGATAEQYF
TGTGCCAGCACTAGTACGGGAGCTACTGCCGAGCAGTACTTC
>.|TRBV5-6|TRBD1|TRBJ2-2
CASSLGTGAGELFF
TGTGCCAGCAGCTTGGGGACAGGGGCCGGGGAGCTGTTTTTT
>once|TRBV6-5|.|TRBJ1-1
CASRPWGQRNTEAFF
TGTGCCAGCAGGCCTTGGGGGCAGAGAAACACTGAAGCTTTCTTT
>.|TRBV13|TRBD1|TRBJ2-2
CASSRRDRRTGELFF
TGTGCCAGCAGCCGAAGGGACAGAAGGACCGGGGAGCTGTTTTTT
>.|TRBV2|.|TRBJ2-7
CASRSSGGSYEQYF
TGTGCCAGCAGGAGTAGCGGCGGCTCCTACGAGCAGTACTTC
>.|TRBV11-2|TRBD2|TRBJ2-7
CASSLAAGRTYEQYF
TGTGCCAGCAGCTTAGCAGCGGGACGAACCTACGAGCAGTACTTC
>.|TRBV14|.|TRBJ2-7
CASSQDPRKQYF
TGTGCCAGCAGCCAGGACCCTAGGAAGCAGTACTTC
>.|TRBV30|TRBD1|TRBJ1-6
CAWSLGQGPFPLHF
TGTGCCTGGAGCCTTGGACAGGGGCCTTTTCCCCTCCACTTT
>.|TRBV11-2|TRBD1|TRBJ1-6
CASSPGQGVSPLHF
TGTGCCAGCAGCCCGGGACAGGGAGTTTCACCCCTCCACTTT
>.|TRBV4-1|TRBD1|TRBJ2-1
CASSQVQGYNEQFF
TGCGCCAGCAGCCAAGTACAGGGGTACAATGAGCAGTTCTTC
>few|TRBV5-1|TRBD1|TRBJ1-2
CASSLGTTGHYGYTF
TGCGCCAGCAGCTTGGGGACGACAGGGCATTATGGCTACACCTTC
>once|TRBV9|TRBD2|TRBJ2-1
CASSVVSGVYNEQFF
TGTGCCAGCAGCGTAGTCAGCGGGGTCTACAATGAGCAGTTCTTC
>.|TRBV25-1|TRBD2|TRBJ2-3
CASSVVAGLSTDTQYF
TGTGCCAGCAGCGTCGTAGCGGGCCTAAGCACAGATACGCAGTATTTT
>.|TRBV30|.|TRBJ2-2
CAWSVGGRGELFF
TGTGCCTGGAGTGTAGGGGGGCGGGGGGAGCTGTTTTTT
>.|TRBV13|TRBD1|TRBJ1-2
CASSSPGQINYGYTF
TGTGCCAGCAGCTCACCGGGACAGATTAACTATGGCTACACCTTC
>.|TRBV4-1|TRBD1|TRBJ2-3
CASSHLQGAFSTDTQYF
TGCGCCAGCAGCCACCTACAGGGGGCTTTTAGCACAGATACGCAGTATTTT
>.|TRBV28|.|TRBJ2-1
CASRTRRGSYNEQFF
TGTGCCAGCAGGACCCGGCGGGGCTCCTACAATGAGCAGTTCTTC
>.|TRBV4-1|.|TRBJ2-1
CASSQDYTASPYNEQFF
TGCGCCAGCAGCCAAGATTACACGGCTAGCCCCTACAATGAGCAGTTCTTC
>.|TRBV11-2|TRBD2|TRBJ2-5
CASSLSFPSGGWETQYF
TGTGCCAGCAGCTTATCGTTTCCTAGCGGGGGGTGGGAGACCCAGTACTTC
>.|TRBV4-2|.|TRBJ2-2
CASSQDAEFANTGELFF
TGTGCCAGCAGCCAAGATGCGGAGTTCGCGAACACCGGGGAGCTGTTTTTT
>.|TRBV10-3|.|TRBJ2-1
CAIAPDSAYNEQFF
TGTGCCATCGCTCCGGACTCAGCATACAATGAGCAGTTCTTC
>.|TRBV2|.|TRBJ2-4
CASIQGPLQYF
TGTGCCAGCATTCAGGGTCCACTTCAGTACTTC
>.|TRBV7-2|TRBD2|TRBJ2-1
CASSSPGTSGDGEQFF
TGTGCCAGCAGCTCCCCAGGGACTAGCGGTGATGGTGAGCAGTTCTTC
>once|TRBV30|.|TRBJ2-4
CAWSVQDEQEYF
TGTGCCTGGAGTGTACAGGATGAACAAGAATACTTC
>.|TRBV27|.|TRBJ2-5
CASSLHQGWGETQYF
TGTGCCAGCAGTTTACATCAGGGATGGGGAGAGACCCAGTACTTC
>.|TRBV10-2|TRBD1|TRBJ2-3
CASSESGQSTDTQYF
TGCGCCAGCAGTGAGTCGGGACAGAGCACAGATACGCAGTATTTT
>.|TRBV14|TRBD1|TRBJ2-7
CASSRGTGLEQYF
TGTGCCAGCAGCCGGGGGACAGGGCTCGAGCAGTACTTC
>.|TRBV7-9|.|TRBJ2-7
CASSASGSFYEQYF
TGTGCCAGCAGCGCCTCCGGGTCTTTCTACGAGCAGTACTTC
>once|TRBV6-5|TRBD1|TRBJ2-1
CASSYHRGMDNEQFF
TGTGCCAGCAGTTACCACAGGGGGATGGACAATGAGCAGTTCTTC
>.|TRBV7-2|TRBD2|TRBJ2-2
CASSLAFGGGPSTGELFF
TGTGCCAGCAGCTTAGCGTTCGGCGGGGGGCCGAGCACCGGGGAGCTGTTTTTT
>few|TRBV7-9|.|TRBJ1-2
CASSLGNYGYTF
TGTGCCAGCAGCTTAGGGAACTATGGCTACACCTTC
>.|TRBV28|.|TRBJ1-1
CASPSGRGVWTEAFF
TGTGCCAGCCCTTCGGGGCGGGGGGTTTGGACTGAAGCTTTCTTT
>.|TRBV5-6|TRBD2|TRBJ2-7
CASSLVMSGGHYEQYF
TGTGCCAGCAGCTTGGTGATGAGCGGGGGCCACTACGAGCAGTACTTC
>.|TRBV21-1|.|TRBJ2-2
CASSKAGPGELFF
TGTGCCAGCAGCAAAGCAGGACCCGGGGAGCTGTTTTTT
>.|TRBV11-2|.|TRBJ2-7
CASSFGTLTYEQYF
TGTGCCAGCAGCTTCGGGACGCTAACCTACGAGCAGTACTTC
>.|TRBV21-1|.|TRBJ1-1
CASRPILATIRTEAFF
TGTGCCAGCAGACCCATTTTAGCTACAATTCGCACTGAAGCTTTCTTT
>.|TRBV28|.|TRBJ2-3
CASKNWGVSDTQYF
TGTGCCAGCAAGAACTGGGGCGTTTCCGATACGCAGTATTTT
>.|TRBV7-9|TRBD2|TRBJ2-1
CASSLGWASGAQEQFF
TGTGCCAGCAGCTTAGGTTGGGCTAGCGGGGCGCAGGAGCAGTTCTTC
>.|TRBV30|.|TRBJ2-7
CAWSVTEGSYEQYF
TGTGCCTGGAGTGTCACAGAAGGGTCCTACGAGCAGTACTTC
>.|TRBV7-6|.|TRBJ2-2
CASTRNRVGELFF
TGTGCCAGCACACGTAATCGGGTCGGGGAGCTGTTTTTT
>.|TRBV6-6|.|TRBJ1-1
CASSPQGLLTEAFF
TGTGCCAGCAGTCCCCAGGGTTTACTAACTGAAGCTTTCTTT
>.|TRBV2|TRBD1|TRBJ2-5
CASRRTGSKTQYF
TGTGCCAGCAGGAGGACAGGGTCAAAGACCCAGTACTTC
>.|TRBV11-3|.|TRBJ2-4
CASSLVGENIQYF
TGTGCCAGCAGCTTAGTCGGCGAAAACATTCAGTACTTC
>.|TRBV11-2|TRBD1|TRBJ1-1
CASSLQRDRRYTEAFF
TGTGCCAGCAGCTTGCAGCGGGACAGGAGATACACTGAAGCTTTCTTT
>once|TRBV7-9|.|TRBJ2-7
CASSRPGLPYEQYF
TGTGCCAGCAGCCGGCCGGGACTCCCCTACGAGCAGTACTTC
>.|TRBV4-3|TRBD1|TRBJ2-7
CASSQDEGGQGSEQYF
TGCGCCAGCAGCCAAGATGAAGGGGGCCAGGGAAGCGAGCAGTACTTC
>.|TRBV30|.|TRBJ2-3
CAWSITGTVDTQYF
TGTGCCTGGAGTATTACCGGGACTGTAGATACGCAGTATTTT
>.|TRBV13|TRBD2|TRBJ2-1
CASSLGGGGTYNEQFF
TGTGCCAGCAGCTTAGGGGGCGGGGGAACCTACAATGAGCAGTTCTTC
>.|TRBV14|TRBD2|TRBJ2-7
CASSPTAGGPSYEQYF
TGTGCCAGCAGCCCCACAGCGGGAGGGCCCTCCTACGAGCAGTACTTC
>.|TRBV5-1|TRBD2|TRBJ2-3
CASSSGSGGRTDTQYF
TGCGCCAGCAGTTCTGGGAGCGGGGGGCGCACAGATACGCAGTATTTT
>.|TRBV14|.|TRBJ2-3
CASSQEMRDTQYF
TGTGCCAGCAGCCAAGAGATGAGGGATACGCAGTATTTT
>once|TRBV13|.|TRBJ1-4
CASSSGLGTLNEKLFF
TGTGCCAGCAGCTCGGGCCTGGGGACCCTTAATGAAAAACTGTTTTTT
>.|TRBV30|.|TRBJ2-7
CAWSVVGNYEQYF
TGTGCCTGGAGTGTCGTTGGGAACTACGAGCAGTACTTC
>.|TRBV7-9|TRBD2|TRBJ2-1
CASSMGLAYNEQFF
TGTGCCAGCAGCATGGGACTAGCTTACAATGAGCAGTTCTTC
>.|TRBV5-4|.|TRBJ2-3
CASSPGWGTRPSTDTQYF
TGTGCCAGCAGCCCCGGGTGGGGGACGCGACCTAGCACAGATACGCAGTATTTT
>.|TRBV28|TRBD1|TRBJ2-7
CASSPGQGGWEQYF
TGTGCCAGCAGCCCTGGACAGGGGGGCTGGGAGCAGTACTTC